This T cell receptor beta chain was recorded in a study of control samples from healthy donors and cancer patients. The germline CDR1 and CDR2 sequences are SGHAT and FQNNGV. The CDR3 spans 15 residues. V lost 0 bases, J lost 9 bases, and 8 bases stayed unmatched. Using immunoSEQ multiplex PCR, the repertoire was profiled, and TCRdb retains in-frame clones only, with some absent. The table shows about 150,000 clones, with over 85% occurring only once. The chain joins TRBV11-2 to TRBJ1-3, with 7 bases lining up with TRBD1. This clonotype was sampled from a woman in her forties in good health. The sample taken for sequencing was blood. CDR3 sequence reads: CASSLDGTAPGTIYF. The CDR3 region has the DNA TGTGCCAGCAGCTTAGACGGGACAGCCCCTGGCACCATATATTTT.